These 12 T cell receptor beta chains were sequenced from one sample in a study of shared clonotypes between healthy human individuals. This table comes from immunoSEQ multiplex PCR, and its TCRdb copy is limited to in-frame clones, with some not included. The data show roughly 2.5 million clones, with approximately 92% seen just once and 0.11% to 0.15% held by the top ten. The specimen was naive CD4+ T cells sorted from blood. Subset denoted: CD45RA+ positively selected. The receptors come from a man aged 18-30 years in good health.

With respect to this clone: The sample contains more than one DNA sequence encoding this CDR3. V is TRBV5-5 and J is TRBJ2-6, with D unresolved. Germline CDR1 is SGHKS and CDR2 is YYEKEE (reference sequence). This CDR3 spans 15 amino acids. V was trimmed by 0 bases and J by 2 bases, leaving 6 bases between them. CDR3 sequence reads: CASSLEGTGANVLTF. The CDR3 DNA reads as TGTGCCAGCAGCTTGGAAGGGACTGGGGCCAACGTCCTGACTTTC.

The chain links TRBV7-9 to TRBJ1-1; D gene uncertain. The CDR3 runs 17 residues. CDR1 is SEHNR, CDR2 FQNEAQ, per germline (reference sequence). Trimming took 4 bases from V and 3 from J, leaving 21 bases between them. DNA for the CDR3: TGTGCCAGCAGCTCCCGCTCCGTTCCGAAGAGGGACACTGAAGCTTTCTTT. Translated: CASSSRSVPKRDTEAFF. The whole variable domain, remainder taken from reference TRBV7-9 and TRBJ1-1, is DTGVSQNPRHKITKRGQNVTFRCDPISEHNRLYWYRQTLGQGPEFLTYFQNEAQLEKSRLLSDRFSAERPKGSFSTLEIQRTEQGDSAMYLCASSSRSVPKRDTEAFFGQGTRLTVV.

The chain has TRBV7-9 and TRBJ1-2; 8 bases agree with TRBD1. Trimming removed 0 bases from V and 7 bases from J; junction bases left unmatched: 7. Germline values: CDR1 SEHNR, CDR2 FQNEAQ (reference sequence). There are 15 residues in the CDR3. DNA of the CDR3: TGTGCCAGCAGCTTAGCGCGACAGGGGAGAGGTGGCTACACCTTC. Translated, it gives CASSLARQGRGGYTF.

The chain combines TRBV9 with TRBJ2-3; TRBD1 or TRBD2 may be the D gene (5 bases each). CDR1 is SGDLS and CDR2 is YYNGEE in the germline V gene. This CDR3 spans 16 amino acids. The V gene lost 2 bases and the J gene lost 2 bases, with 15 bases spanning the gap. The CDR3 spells CASSVDTGRPTDTQYF. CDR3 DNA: TGTGCCAGCAGCGTTGATACGGGACGCCCCACAGATACGCAGTATTTT.

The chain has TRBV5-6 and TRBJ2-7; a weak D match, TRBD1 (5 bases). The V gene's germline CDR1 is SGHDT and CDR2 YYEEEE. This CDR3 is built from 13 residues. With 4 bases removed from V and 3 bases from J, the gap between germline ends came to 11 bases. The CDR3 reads CASSTGHRYEQYF. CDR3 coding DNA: TGTGCCAGCAGCACCGGACACCGCTACGAGCAGTACTTC. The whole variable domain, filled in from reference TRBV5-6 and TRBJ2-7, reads DAGVTQSPTHLIKTRGQQVTLRCSPKSGHDTVSWYQQALGQGPQFIFQYYEEEERQRGNFPDRFSGHQFPNYSSELNVNALLLGDSALYLCASSTGHRYEQYFGPGTRLTVT.

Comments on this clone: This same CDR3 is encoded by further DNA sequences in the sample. The CDR3 sequence: CASSIPQGAGQPQHF. DNA for the CDR3: TGTGCCAGTAGTATTCCACAGGGGGCAGGTCAGCCCCAGCATTTT. This chain links TRBV19 with TRBJ1-5; 9 positions match TRBD1. The germline gives CDR1 LNHDA, CDR2 SQIVND (reference sequence). Trimming cost V 3 bases and J 6 bases; bases outside gene matches: 6. This CDR3 comprises 15 residues.

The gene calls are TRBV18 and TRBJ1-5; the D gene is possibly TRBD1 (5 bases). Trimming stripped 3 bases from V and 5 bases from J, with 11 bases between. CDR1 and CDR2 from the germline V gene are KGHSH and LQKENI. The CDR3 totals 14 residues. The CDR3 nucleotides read TGTGCCAGCTCACCTCTCGGCAGGGATCAGCCCCAGCATTTT. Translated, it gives CASSPLGRDQPQHF.

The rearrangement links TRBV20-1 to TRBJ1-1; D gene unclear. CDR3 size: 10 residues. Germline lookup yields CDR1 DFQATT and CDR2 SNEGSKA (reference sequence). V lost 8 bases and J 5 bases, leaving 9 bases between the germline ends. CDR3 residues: CSTSWTEAFF. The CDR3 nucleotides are TGCAGTACAAGTTGGACTGAAGCTTTCTTT.

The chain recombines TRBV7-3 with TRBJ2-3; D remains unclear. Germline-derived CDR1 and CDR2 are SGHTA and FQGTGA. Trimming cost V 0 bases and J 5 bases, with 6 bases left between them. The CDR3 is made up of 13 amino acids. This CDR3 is CASSLTVEDTQYF. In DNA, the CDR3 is TGTGCCAGCAGCTTAACGGTCGAAGATACGCAGTATTTT.

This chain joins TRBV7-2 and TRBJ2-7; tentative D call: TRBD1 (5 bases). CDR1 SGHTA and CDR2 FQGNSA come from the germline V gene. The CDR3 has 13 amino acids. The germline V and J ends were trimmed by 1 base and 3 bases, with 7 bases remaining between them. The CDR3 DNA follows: TGTGCCAGCAGCTTAGAGGGGTTCTACGAGCAGTACTTC. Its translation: CASSLEGFYEQYF.

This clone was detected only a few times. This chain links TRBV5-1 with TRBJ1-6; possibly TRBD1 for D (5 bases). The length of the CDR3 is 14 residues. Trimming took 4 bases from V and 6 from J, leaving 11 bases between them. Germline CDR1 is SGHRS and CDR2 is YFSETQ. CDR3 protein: CASSTTQVNSPLHF. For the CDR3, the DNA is TGCGCCAGCAGCACCACACAGGTTAATTCACCCCTCCACTTT.

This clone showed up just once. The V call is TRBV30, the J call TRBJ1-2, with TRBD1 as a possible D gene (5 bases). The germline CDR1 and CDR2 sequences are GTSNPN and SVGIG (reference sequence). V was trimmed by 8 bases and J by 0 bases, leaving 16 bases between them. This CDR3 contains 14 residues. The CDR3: CAGAQVPTNYGYTF. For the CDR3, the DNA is TGTGCCGGGGCTCAGGTACCCACTAACTATGGCTACACCTTC.